Shown below are 26 T cell receptor beta chains from a single sample sequenced in a study of cytomegalovirus exposure and HLA in healthy donors. The primer mix had 60 Vbeta and 13 Jbeta primers. Data came from immunoSEQ multiplex PCR; TCRdb stores just in-frame clones and leaves some out. This sample has approximately 130,000 clones, with around 78% found just once. Input material: PBMCs. These receptors were obtained from a woman in her fifties or sixties in good health and CMV-seronegative.

This clone was counted a few times. The chain carries TRBV6-6 and TRBJ1-2, with D possibly matching TRBD1 (5 bases). Germline assignment: CDR1 MNHNY and CDR2 SVGAGI (reference sequence). Trimming took 7 bases from V and 5 from J, leaving 14 bases between them. This CDR3 comprises 13 residues. The CDR3 nucleotides read TGTGCCAGCACCCTAGGGGAGGGGTATGGCTACACCTTC. Its protein is CASTLGEGYGYTF.

The J gene is TRBJ1-1, the V gene TRBV6-4, with TRBD1 identical over 9 bases. Per the germline V gene, CDR1 is MRHNA and CDR2 is SNTAGT. After removal of 8 bases from V and 10 bases from J, the junction contained 14 bases not matched to a gene. CDR3 size: 14 residues. This CDR3 is CASAPGTGSPGAFF. The CDR3 coding sequence is TGTGCCAGCGCCCCCGGGACAGGGTCTCCCGGAGCTTTCTTT.

This clone was counted only a few times. The gene calls are TRBV18 and TRBJ1-2, with D perhaps TRBD1 (6 bases). CDR3 size: 15 residues. Trimming pared 4 bases from V and 2 bases from J, leaving 14 bases between. Germline lookup yields CDR1 KGHSH and CDR2 LQKENI. CDR3 DNA sequence: TGTGCCAGCTCACTCGAGGCCGACAGGAACTATGGCTACACCTTC. Translating it yields CASSLEADRNYGYTF. Variable domain in full (rest from reference TRBV18 and TRBJ1-2): NAGVMQNPRHLVRRRGQEARLRCSPMKGHSHVYWYRQLPEEGLKFMVYLQKENIIDESGMPKERFSAEFPKEGPSILRIQQVVRGDSAAYFCASSLEADRNYGYTFGSGTRLTVV.

This clone showed up just a few times. The rearrangement joins TRBV6-6 to TRBJ1-5; tentative D call: TRBD1 (6 bases). Germline V gene data show CDR1 as MNHNY and CDR2 as SVGAGI (reference sequence). Trimming stripped 6 bases from V and 0 bases from J, with 12 bases between. The CDR3 spans 15 residues. The CDR3 loop reads CASRLTGFSNQPQHF. The CDR3 bases are TGTGCCAGCAGACTCACAGGGTTTAGCAATCAGCCCCAGCATTTT.

In this sample, this clone turned up a few times. The chain combines TRBV18 with TRBJ2-1, with D possibly TRBD1 on 6 matching bases. This CDR3 comprises 16 residues. The germline V and J ends were trimmed by 2 bases and 0 bases, with 11 bases remaining between them. Germline V CDR1 and CDR2: KGHSH, LQKENI. The CDR3 DNA sequence: TGTGCCAGCTCACCAACAGGGCCGAGCTCCTACAATGAGCAGTTCTTC. Its translation: CASSPTGPSSYNEQFF.

J is TRBJ2-1 and V is TRBV6-6; 10 positions agree with TRBD2. V shed 1 base, J shed 7 bases, and the junction held 7 bases outside the gene matches. The CDR3 runs 16 residues. Germline V gene data show CDR1 as MNHNY and CDR2 as SVGAGI (reference sequence). The CDR3 loop reads CASSYLASGRANEQFF. In DNA, the CDR3 is TGTGCCAGCAGTTACTTGGCTAGCGGGAGAGCAAATGAGCAGTTCTTC.

CDR3 region: CATSRVRGTNEKLFF. CDR3 nucleotides: TGTGCCACCAGCAGAGTCAGGGGCACTAATGAAAAACTGTTTTTT. This rearrangement joins TRBV15 to TRBJ1-4; TRBD1 is a possible D gene (6 bases). The CDR3 covers 15 residues. Germline-derived CDR1 and CDR2 are LNHNV and YYDKDF (reference sequence). Trimming cost V 1 base and J 2 bases, with 8 bases left between them. The whole variable domain, filled in from reference TRBV15 and TRBJ1-4, reads DAMVIQNPRYQVTQFGKPVTLSCSQTLNHNVMYWYQQKSSQAPKLLFHYYDKDFNNEADTPDNFQSRRPNTSFCFLDIRSPGLGDTAMYLCATSRVRGTNEKLFFGSGTQLSVL.

The rearrangement joins TRBV19 to TRBJ1-5, with 7 bases identical to TRBD1. The CDR3 runs to 15 residues. The J segment lost 7 bases and the V segment lost 5 bases, leaving 11 bases of the junction unmatched. Germline V CDR1 and CDR2: LNHDA, SQIVND (reference sequence). CDR3 bases: TGTGCCAGTAGTCTCTACACAGGGGTAGGGCAGCCCCAGCATTTT. This codes for CASSLYTGVGQPQHF. The full variable domain, rest sourced from reference TRBV19 and TRBJ1-5, is DGGITQSPKYLFRKEGQNVTLSCEQNLNHDAMYWYRQDPGQGLRLIYYSQIVNDFQKGDIAEGYSVSREKKESFPLTVTSAQKNPTAFYLCASSLYTGVGQPQHFGDGTRLSIL.

This clone was observed a handful of times. This chain uses TRBV27 with TRBJ1-2; possible D gene TRBD1, 6 bases. Trimming removed 8 bases from V and 7 bases from J, with 20 bases in between. Germline V gene sequence: CDR1 MNHEY, CDR2 SMNVEV (reference sequence). The CDR3 runs 14 residues. CDR3: CASGGRGGKIGYTF. The CDR3, as DNA: TGTGCCAGCGGAGGAAGGGGGGGAAAGATTGGCTACACCTTC.

The chain has TRBV9 and TRBJ2-1; 12 bases map to TRBD2. The CDR3 contains 15 residues. Germline-derived CDR1 and CDR2 are SGDLS and YYNGEE. The trim removed 2 bases at V and 4 bases at J, leaving 1 base unmatched. This CDR3 is CASSVGLAGYNEQFF. As DNA, the CDR3 is TGTGCCAGCAGCGTCGGACTAGCGGGGTACAATGAGCAGTTCTTC.

The chain carries TRBV18 and TRBJ1-5, with a tentative D call TRBD1 (5 bases). Germline V lookup: CDR1 KGHSH, CDR2 LQKENI. With 2 bases removed from V and 8 bases from J, the gap between germline ends came to 7 bases. The length of the CDR3 is 12 residues. The CDR3 loop reads CASSPGGEPQHF. The CDR3 DNA sequence: TGTGCCAGCTCACCAGGGGGGGAGCCCCAGCATTTT. The full variable domain, with the rest looked up from reference TRBV18 and TRBJ1-5, is NAGVMQNPRHLVRRRGQEARLRCSPMKGHSHVYWYRQLPEEGLKFMVYLQKENIIDESGMPKERFSAEFPKEGPSILRIQQVVRGDSAAYFCASSPGGEPQHFGDGTRLSIL.

In DNA, the CDR3 is TGCAGCTTTGGTATTCTAGCGGGAGGTCCCGCCAATGAGCAGTTCTTC. Amino acid sequence: CSFGILAGGPANEQFF. The V and J genes are TRBV29-1 and TRBJ2-1; TRBD2 matches 11 bases. Germline values: CDR1 SQVTM, CDR2 ANQGSEA. Unmatched junction bases numbered 15, after V lost 8 bases and J lost 6 bases. The CDR3 is made up of 16 amino acids.

The rearrangement joins TRBV4-3 to TRBJ2-3; 7 bases line up with TRBD2. Germline CDR1 reads LGHNA; CDR2 reads YSLEER. The CDR3 has 15 residues. Germline trimming cut 5 bases from V and 0 bases from J; bases unmatched to any gene: 5. In nucleotides, the CDR3 is TGCGCCAGCAGCTCCCTGGGGGGGAGCACAGATACGCAGTATTTT. Translated: CASSSLGGSTDTQYF.

The V and J genes are TRBV21-1 and TRBJ2-7; no check of the table's D call, TRBD2, against the DNA was made. TRBV21-1 is marked as a pseudogene. This CDR3 region has 15 residues. The CDR3 is CASTQVGSSVREQYV. CDR3 in DNA: TGTGCCAGCACCCAGGTGGGCAGTAGCGTACGGGAGCAGTACGTC.

The chain employs TRBV19 and TRBJ1-2, with D possibly being TRBD1 (6 bases). Germline V lookup: CDR1 LNHDA, CDR2 SQIVND (reference sequence). CDR3 size: 13 residues. V lost 7 bases to trimming and J lost 4 bases, with 13 bases between them. CDR3 sequence (DNA): TGTGCCAGTATTCCACAGGGCTCCTATGGCTACACCTTC. Its translation: CASIPQGSYGYTF. Full variable domain (outside the CDR3, taken from reference TRBV19 and TRBJ1-2): DGGITQSPKYLFRKEGQNVTLSCEQNLNHDAMYWYRQDPGQGLRLIYYSQIVNDFQKGDIAEGYSVSREKKESFPLTVTSAQKNPTAFYLCASIPQGSYGYTFGSGTRLTVV.

This chain uses TRBV19 with TRBJ1-1; perhaps TRBD1 as D (5 bases). CDR3 length equals 14 residues. V was pared by 5 bases and J by 6 bases, with 16 bases between. CDR1 and CDR2 (germline): LNHDA, SQIVND (reference sequence). CDR3 in amino acids: CASSPDSRRAEAFF. CDR3 coding DNA: TGTGCCAGTAGTCCAGACAGTCGAAGGGCTGAAGCTTTCTTT.

The rearrangement uses TRBV29-1 and TRBJ1-6; 10 bases fit TRBD1. The CDR3 has 16 residues. CDR1 SQVTM and CDR2 ANQGSEA come from the germline V gene. The J segment lost 5 bases and the V segment lost 6 bases, leaving 10 bases of the junction unmatched. For the CDR3, the DNA is TGCAGCGTCCGGGACAGGGGAAATTCCCATAATTCACCCCTCCACTTT. This sequence encodes CSVRDRGNSHNSPLHF.

The chain couples TRBV9 to TRBJ2-2; 8 nucleotides agree with TRBD2. The CDR3 is made up of 15 amino acids. Germline CDR1 SGDLS, CDR2 YYNGEE. V lost 3 bases, J lost 3 bases, and 4 bases stayed unmatched. The CDR3 DNA sequence: TGTGCCAGCAGCGGTAGCGGGAAGTACACCGGGGAGCTGTTTTTT. It yields the protein CASSGSGKYTGELFF. The full variable domain, in which reference TRBV9 and TRBJ2-2 provide the parts outside the CDR3, is DSGVTQTPKHLITATGQRVTLRCSPRSGDLSVYWYQQSLDQGLQFLIQYYNGEERAKGNILERFSAQQFPDLHSELNLSSLELGDSALYFCASSGSGKYTGELFFGEGSRLTVL.

This chain joins TRBV7-8 and TRBJ2-7; 7 bases agree with TRBD1. Germline trimming cut 3 bases from V and 6 bases from J; bases unmatched to any gene: 5. The germline CDR1 and CDR2 sequences are SGHVS and FQNEAQ. The CDR3 consists of 13 residues. CDR3 DNA: TGTGCCAGCAGCTTTCCAGACAGGGTCGAGCAGTACGTC. Translated: CASSFPDRVEQYV.

This clone appeared a few times. This chain's CDR3 is CASSFRLAPLTDTQYF. For the CDR3, the DNA is TGTGCCAGCAGTTTTAGACTAGCGCCTTTGACAGATACGCAGTATTTT. V usage is TRBV28 and J usage is TRBJ2-3; 8 nucleotides line up with TRBD2. With 3 bases clipped from V and 3 bases from J, the junction kept 8 bases outside the gene matches. Germline CDR1 is MDHEN and CDR2 is SYDVKM. The CDR3 is made up of 16 amino acids.

This rearrangement joins TRBV5-4 to TRBJ2-1; the match to TRBD2 covers 11 bases. Looked up from germline, CDR1 is SGHNT and CDR2 is YYREEE (reference sequence). V lost 0 bases, J lost 6 bases, and 2 bases stayed unmatched. CDR3 length equals 15 residues. The CDR3 bases are TGTGCCAGCAGCTTGGACCTAGCGGGAGGCAATGAGCAGTTCTTC. Residues: CASSLDLAGGNEQFF.

The rearrangement uses TRBV7-2 and TRBJ2-1, with TRBD2 identical over 10 bases. Trimming at V came to 0 bases and at J to 1 base, leaving 3 bases not matched to a gene. Germline V CDR1 and CDR2: SGHTA, FQGNSA. There are 17 residues in the CDR3. The CDR3 loop is CASSLAATSGSYNEQFF. As DNA, the CDR3 is TGTGCCAGCAGCTTAGCGGCGACTAGCGGGTCCTACAATGAGCAGTTCTTC.

This chain uses TRBV18 with TRBJ2-7; 7 bases map to TRBD1. In germline, CDR1 is KGHSH, CDR2 LQKENI. J gave up 5 bases and V 5 bases, and 3 bases lay outside the gene matches. The CDR3 covers 12 residues. The CDR3 coding sequence is TGTGCCAGCTCAAACAGGGGTGACGAGCAGTACGTC. It codes for CASSNRGDEQYV.

Written as DNA, the CDR3 is TGTGCCAGCTCACCCGCAGGGACTGAAGCTTTCTTT. Protein: CASSPAGTEAFF. The chain couples TRBV18 to TRBJ1-1, with D maybe TRBD1 (5 bases). Trimming cost V 3 bases and J 5 bases, with 7 bases left between them. This CDR3 is 12 amino acids long. Germline V lookup: CDR1 KGHSH, CDR2 LQKENI.

The chain employs TRBV18 and TRBJ2-7; 8 positions agree with TRBD1. J was trimmed by 6 bases and V by 1 base; bases with no gene match: 5. The CDR3 runs 14 residues. Germline V gives CDR1 KGHSH, CDR2 LQKENI. The CDR3 is CASSPHRGVTEQYF. The CDR3 DNA reads TGTGCCAGCTCACCACACAGGGGGGTCACCGAGCAGTACTTC.

The V call is TRBV10-3, the J call TRBJ2-1, with D hard to call. Trimming cost V 1 base and J 6 bases, with 10 bases left between them. This CDR3 is built from 14 residues. Germline V gives CDR1 ENHRY, CDR2 SYGVKD. DNA for the CDR3: TGTGCCATCAGTGAGTTGGCGGAGACCAATGAGCAGTTCTTC. Protein product: CAISELAETNEQFF.